These 25 T cell receptor beta chains were all obtained from the same sample, sequenced in a study of CD8+ T cells in alopecia areata. RNA extraction and reverse transcription yielded cDNA as sequencing template. Clones were read by immunoSEQ multiplex PCR, and TCRdb kept only the in-frame ones, dropping some. The sample carries about 150,000 clones, 40% to 50% recorded once. Material: CD4+ T cells sorted from blood. These TCRs come from a human donor with alopecia areata.

This clone occurred a few times. The V call is TRBV14, the J call TRBJ2-1; D ambiguous. The CDR3 has 15 amino acids. From germline, CDR1 is SGHDN and CDR2 FVKESK. The germline V and J ends were trimmed by 0 bases and 7 bases, with 13 bases remaining between them. CDR3 sequence: CASSQDHAARNEQFF. The CDR3 region has the DNA TGTGCCAGCAGCCAAGATCACGCGGCGAGAAATGAGCAGTTCTTC.

V and J are TRBV6-1 and TRBJ2-1; perhaps TRBD2 as D (6 bases). The V end was cut by 8 bases, the J end by 8 bases, with 16 bases between. The germline V gene encodes CDR1 MNHNS and CDR2 SASEGT. This CDR3 is 13 amino acids long. In nucleotides, the CDR3 is TGTGCCAGCCGGCCCCCCGGGAGCGATGAGCAGTTCTTC. This sequence encodes CASRPPGSDEQFF.

The chain carries TRBV7-2 and TRBJ2-7; a possible D gene is TRBD2 (5 bases). The germline CDR1 and CDR2 sequences are SGHTA and FQGNSA. V lost 5 bases and J lost 3, with 11 bases in between. The CDR3 is 13 amino acids. The CDR3 reads CASSLVLVYEQYF. DNA for the CDR3: TGTGCCAGCAGCCTCGTACTAGTCTACGAGCAGTACTTC.

This chain links TRBV5-1 with TRBJ2-3, with D perhaps TRBD1 (5 bases). Germline assignment: CDR1 SGHRS and CDR2 YFSETQ. The CDR3 contains 16 residues. V was trimmed by 4 bases and J by 1 base, leaving 16 bases between them. The CDR3 DNA follows: TGCGCCAGCAGCCCCGGACAAAGTTCGGGCACAGATACGCAGTATTTT. This codes for CASSPGQSSGTDTQYF.

The chain has TRBV7-9 and TRBJ1-1; D is uncertain. V was cut by 1 base and J by 3 bases, with 6 bases left in between. The CDR3 length is 13 residues. Germline-derived CDR1 and CDR2 are SEHNR and FQNEAQ (reference sequence). CDR3 sequence reads: CASSLGGDTEAFF. The CDR3 DNA reads TGTGCCAGCAGCTTAGGAGGTGACACTGAAGCTTTCTTT.

This clone came up once. An end of the junction differs from the germline gene, which may be a read error. The chain employs TRBV5-6 and TRBJ2-7; D remains ambiguous. This CDR3 is 11 amino acids long. Germline V gene data show CDR1 as SGHDT and CDR2 as YYEEEE. For the CDR3, the DNA is TGTGCCAGCAGCGGAAACTACGGGCAGTACTTC. Translation: CASSGNYGQYF.

This rearrangement joins TRBV15 to TRBJ2-2, with TRBD2 as a possible D gene (6 bases). The CDR3 sequence is 16 residues long. With 2 bases removed from V and 4 bases from J, the gap between germline ends came to 14 bases. The germline V gene has CDR1 LNHNV and CDR2 YYDKDF (reference sequence). The chain's CDR3 is CATSRPTGGPTGELFF. CDR3 DNA sequence: TGTGCCACCAGCAGACCTACTGGAGGGCCCACCGGGGAGCTGTTTTTT.

This clone was found a few times. This rearrangement joins TRBV29-1 to TRBJ2-1, with D tentatively TRBD1 or TRBD2 (5 bases each). Trimming removed 5 bases from V and 7 bases from J, with 15 bases in between. Germline lookup yields CDR1 SQVTM and CDR2 ANQGSEA. This CDR3 region has 13 residues. The CDR3 coding sequence is TGCAGCGTTTTCCGGGACCGGCCGAATGAGCAGTTCTTC. This sequence encodes CSVFRDRPNEQFF.

The chain is built from TRBV19 and TRBJ1-2; TRBD1 is a possible D gene (6 bases). Looked up from germline, CDR1 is LNHDA and CDR2 is SQIVND (reference sequence). V gave up 3 bases and J gave up 7 bases, with 9 bases separating them. The CDR3 runs to 12 residues. CDR3 nucleotides: TGTGCCAGTAGTATCAGGGGTTCTGGCTACACCTTC. Its protein product is CASSIRGSGYTF. The variable domain in full, completed from reference TRBV19 and TRBJ1-2, reads DGGITQSPKYLFRKEGQNVTLSCEQNLNHDAMYWYRQDPGQGLRLIYYSQIVNDFQKGDIAEGYSVSREKKESFPLTVTSAQKNPTAFYLCASSIRGSGYTFGSGTRLTVV.

The gene calls are TRBV29-1 and TRBJ2-1, with 7 positions matching TRBD2. After removal of 6 bases from V and 4 bases from J, the junction contained 12 bases not matched to a gene. Germline CDR1 SQVTM, CDR2 ANQGSEA. The length of the CDR3 is 15 residues. The CDR3 is CSVSTSWNEYNEQFF. The DNA of the CDR3 is TGCAGCGTCTCGACTAGCTGGAACGAGTACAATGAGCAGTTCTTC.

In this sample, this clone turned up once. J is TRBJ2-5 and V is TRBV6-5, with D maybe TRBD2 (5 bases). Germline V lookup: CDR1 MNHEY, CDR2 SVGAGI. Trimming shortened V by 0 bases and J by 1 base, and 12 bases separated the two germline ends. The CDR3 contains 16 residues. The CDR3 loop is CASSYSAEGTQETQYF. The CDR3 region has the DNA TGTGCCAGCAGTTACTCGGCCGAGGGTACCCAAGAGACCCAGTACTTC.

This clone has only a few counts. The CDR3 loop reads CASSLVFDTQYF. DNA for the CDR3: TGTGCCAGCAGCTTAGTTTTTGATACGCAGTATTTT. The chain is built from TRBV7-6 and TRBJ2-3; D is unresolved. The CDR3 loop spans 12 amino acids. Trimming removed 1 base at V and 6 bases at J, with 5 bases between. Germline V gene data show CDR1 as SGHVS and CDR2 as FNYEAQ.

V gene TRBV10-3 combines with J gene TRBJ2-1; D possibly corresponds to TRBD2 (5 bases). The CDR3 covers 14 residues. Deletions cut 6 bases from V and 10 bases from J, with 19 bases between. Germline V gives CDR1 ENHRY, CDR2 SYGVKD. DNA for the CDR3: TGTGCCATCAGCCACCCCGGGGTCTCGCGGGAGCAGTTCTTC. It yields the protein CAISHPGVSREQFF.

This clone has a handful of counts. This rearrangement joins TRBV30 to TRBJ1-2; D is undetermined. Germline CDR1 GTSNPN, CDR2 SVGIG (reference sequence). The CDR3 extends over 13 amino acids. The ends were cut back, 3 bases at V and 3 bases at J, with 11 bases in the middle. The CDR3 is CAWSGGRDYGYTF. CDR3 DNA: TGTGCCTGGAGCGGAGGACGGGACTATGGCTACACCTTC.

The V and J genes are TRBV7-2 and TRBJ2-3; D not certain. There are 13 residues in the CDR3. Per the germline V gene, CDR1 is SGHTA and CDR2 is FQGNSA. V shed 1 base and J shed 6 bases, with 8 bases lying between them. Written as DNA, the CDR3 is TGTGCCAGCAGCTTAGGAGAGCACGATACGCAGTATTTT. The encoded protein is CASSLGEHDTQYF. Combining the CDR3 with reference TRBV7-2 and TRBJ2-3 gives the whole variable domain GAGVSQSPSNKVTEKGKDVELRCDPISGHTALYWYRQSLGQGLEFLIYFQGNSAPDKSGLPSDRFSAERTGGSVSTLTIQRTQQEDSAVYLCASSLGEHDTQYFGPGTRLTVL.

The rearrangement links TRBV28 to TRBJ1-2; D uncertain. The CDR3 has 14 amino acids. From germline, CDR1 is MDHEN and CDR2 SYDVKM. The V end lost 3 bases, the J end lost 5 bases, and 13 bases lay between the germline ends. Written as DNA, the CDR3 is TGTGCCAGCAGTTTCGCCCCCGGCGGGTATGGCTACACCTTC. Residues: CASSFAPGGYGYTF.

This clone was detected a few times. The chain links TRBV7-2 to TRBJ2-3, with D unclear. The V gene lost 5 bases and the J gene lost 3 bases, with 6 bases spanning the gap. CDR3 size: 12 residues. Germline CDR1 and CDR2: SGHTA and FQGNSA. CDR3 nucleotide sequence: TGTGCCAGCAGCCCTGCTACAGATACGCAGTATTTT. Protein: CASSPATDTQYF. Complete variable domain (other parts from reference TRBV7-2 and TRBJ2-3): GAGVSQSPSNKVTEKGKDVELRCDPISGHTALYWYRQSLGQGLEFLIYFQGNSAPDKSGLPSDRFSAERTGGSVSTLTIQRTQQEDSAVYLCASSPATDTQYFGPGTRLTVL.

The chain carries TRBV4-1 and TRBJ2-1, with a possible D match to TRBD1 (6 bases). Trimming cost V 1 base and J 0 bases, with 10 bases left between them. The CDR3 extends over 16 amino acids. CDR1 and CDR2 (germline): MGHRA, YSYEKL. CDR3 amino acids: CASSQGGLSSYNEQFF. CDR3 coding DNA: TGCGCCAGCAGCCAAGGGGGGCTAAGCTCCTACAATGAGCAGTTCTTC.

The chain carries TRBV4-2 and TRBJ1-1, with D hard to call. V was shortened by 1 base and J by 4 bases, with 10 bases between the two germline ends. The germline CDR1 and CDR2 sequences are LGHNA and YNFKEQ. This CDR3 is built from 14 residues. Here the CDR3 reads CASSQGLEGTEAFF. The CDR3 nucleotides read TGTGCCAGCAGCCAAGGGCTGGAGGGCACTGAAGCTTTCTTT.

This clone turned up a few times. This chain links TRBV5-1 with TRBJ2-3; D is possibly TRBD1 (5 bases). This CDR3 is built from 16 residues. Germline V gene sequence: CDR1 SGHRS, CDR2 YFSETQ. Trimming took 0 bases from V and 0 from J, leaving 11 bases between them. The CDR3 here is CASSLAPTESTDTQYF. Here the CDR3 DNA reads TGCGCCAGCAGCTTGGCCCCGACAGAGAGCACAGATACGCAGTATTTT.

This chain links TRBV30 with TRBJ2-1; 11 bases are a match to TRBD1. Germline V CDR1 and CDR2: GTSNPN, SVGIG (reference sequence). V shed 3 bases and J 8 bases; nucleotides not matched to a gene: 6. This CDR3 is 14 amino acids long. CDR3 bases: TGTGCCTGGAGAAGCGGACAGGGGGCCGATGAGCAGTTCTTC. Its protein product is CAWRSGQGADEQFF.

Details on this clone: The identical CDR3 is also encoded by other nucleotide sequences in the sample. This chain uses TRBV5-1 with TRBJ2-6; no clear D gene. CDR3 size: 14 residues. CDR1 and CDR2 (germline): SGHRS, YFSETQ. Trimming took 5 bases from V and 0 from J, leaving 6 bases between them. CDR3 amino acids: CASSPRSGANVLTF. The CDR3, as DNA: TGCGCCAGCAGTCCTCGCTCTGGGGCCAACGTCCTGACTTTC.

This clone turned up a few times. The chain is built from TRBV4-1 and TRBJ1-2; 11 positions match TRBD1. Germline V CDR1 and CDR2: MGHRA, YSYEKL. Trimming cost V 0 bases and J 8 bases; bases outside gene matches: 8. The CDR3 runs to 16 residues. CDR3 amino acids: CASSQERGQGARGYTF. DNA of the CDR3: TGCGCCAGCAGCCAAGAACGAGGACAGGGGGCGCGAGGCTACACCTTC.

In regard to this clone: Other DNA sequences in this specimen translate into the identical CDR3. The chain uses TRBV5-1 and TRBJ2-5; D not resolved. The CDR3 covers 13 residues. V lost 0 bases to trimming and J lost 5 bases, with 8 bases between them. Per the germline V gene, CDR1 is SGHRS and CDR2 is YFSETQ. This CDR3 reads CASSLGAGETQYF. The CDR3 nucleotides read TGCGCCAGCAGCTTGGGGGCTGGTGAGACCCAGTACTTC.

The chain uses TRBV29-1 and TRBJ2-1; D is perhaps TRBD2 (6 bases). This CDR3 is 14 amino acids long. V lost 4 bases, J lost 7 bases, and 17 bases lay in between. The germline V gene encodes CDR1 SQVTM and CDR2 ANQGSEA. The CDR3 region has the DNA TGCAGCGTTGCCGGATTGACTAGTTGGAATGAGCAGTTCTTC. It encodes CSVAGLTSWNEQFF.